The rows below give T cell receptor beta chains drawn from one sample of a study of T cell responses to AZD1222 COVID-19 vaccine. Profiling relied on immunoSEQ multiplex PCR, and the TCRdb table lists in-frame clones only, not all of them. The table lists some 100,000 clones, over 75% of them singletons. Source: peripheral blood, taken on day 0 of AZD1222 vaccination. These receptors all stem from an adult in good health. The CDR3 runs from the conserved cysteine through the conserved F or W. The order of the fields is V gene, D gene, CDR3 protein. A D gene is named only where the DNA matches it firmly.

TRBV11-2	TRBD2	CASSLIWTRTYEQYF
TRBV10-1	TRBD1	CASILGQGYNEQFF
TRBV6-5	-	CASISRRPFRPQHF
TRBV5-1	-	CASSFSGDYGYTF
TRBV18	-	CASSPTGYNSPLHF
TRBV2	-	CASTRDLSGSGELFF
TRBV3-1/TRBV3-2	TRBD2	CASSQGTSGSYEQYF
TRBV28	TRBD1	CASSLGTGDNNEQFF
TRBV2	-	CASREGFSGNTIYF
TRBV6-5	TRBD2	CASSSGTSVETQYF
TRBV28	TRBD1	CASSLRGTGVWYGYTF
TRBV12-3/TRBV12-4	-	CASSTDRDTQYF
TRBV12-3/TRBV12-4	-	CASSLVPDEKLFF
TRBV14	TRBD1	CASSPGGAYGYTF
TRBV5-8	-	CASSLARGRTEAFF
TRBV3-1/TRBV3-2	-	CASSQESAGNTGELFF
TRBV30	-	CAWLGQQETQYF
TRBV27	TRBD1	CASSFNRGYGYTF
TRBV4-1	-	CASSQEGAYYEQYF
TRBV20-1	-	CSAISNEQFF
TRBV3-1/TRBV3-2	-	CASSPSLSAGANQPQHF
TRBV7-2	-	CASSFNRDGKVLGTEAFF
TRBV12-3/TRBV12-4	-	CASSQDRNTEAFF
TRBV2	TRBD1	CASSKDRDPGYEQYF
TRBV6-6	-	CASSYQQNTEAFF
TRBV5-1	-	CASSLGGSGGYTF
TRBV7-9	-	CASTNPTPAGPTEAFF
TRBV5-1	TRBD1	CASSLGQADYTF
TRBV30	-	CAWSVGHGREAFF
TRBV4-1	-	CASSHPLGDHRAFF
TRBV11-2	-	CASTPRTDAYEQYF
TRBV27	-	CASSLPGLSSYEQYF
TRBV6-5	TRBD1	CASTVNRDRAHGYTF
TRBV29-1	-	CSASGGVANEKLFF
TRBV11-2	-	CASSLRGTRSYNEQFF
TRBV5-8	-	CASSGGLSYNSPLHF
TRBV7-2	-	CASSLPTVYSPLHF
TRBV19	TRBD2	CASRGLAASGANVLTF
TRBV15	-	CATSFRYGELFF
TRBV28	-	CASIRDSNQPQHF
TRBV9	-	CASSLRDSTDTQYF
TRBV30	TRBD1	CAWRGQGTEAFF
TRBV7-2	TRBD2	CASSMSGDYTGELFF
TRBV2	-	CASSEQGVSEAFF
TRBV2	-	CASVRDNSYEQYF
TRBV28	-	CASSLLSFGEINSGNTIYF
TRBV19	-	CASSIQTVGNSPLHF
TRBV5-1	TRBD1	CASSFWTGKSAGELFF
TRBV7-9	TRBD2	CASSLGGKNEQFF
TRBV28	-	CASKPLKNNYGYTF
TRBV9	-	CASSVDGSGQPQHF
TRBV3-1/TRBV3-2	-	CASSPQAAAAGYTF
TRBV11-2	-	CASSWGPRVTQYF
TRBV18	-	CASSPGTYEQYF
TRBV10-3	TRBD1	CAISDGQGGTEAFF